Given below is one T cell receptor beta chain in context. Its antigen is not known. CDR3 size: 13 residues. Germline V gene sequence: CDR1 MNHEY, CDR2 SMNVEV (reference sequence). Unmatched junction bases numbered 2, after V lost 3 bases and J lost 3 bases. Only in-frame clones appear in the TCRdb table, and some are missing; sequencing was by immunoSEQ multiplex PCR. This sample has some 140,000 clones, with over 65% found just once. The data stem from a study of T cell responses to AZD1222 COVID-19 vaccine. Study-wide context: Second-dose intervals of approximately 4 or approximately 12 weeks were pooled.

Regarding the study as a whole: Spike-specific TCR breadth and depth were elevated following two AZD1222 doses. Targets within unmutated variant regions were reportedly found for nearly half of spike-specific TCRs. White British people made up most donors, females outnumbered males, and clonal diversity was possibly underestimated.

The receptor was isolated from an adult in good health. Sequences were derived from peripheral blood, sampled on day 0 of AZD1222 vaccination. V usage is TRBV27 and J usage is TRBJ2-7; 7 nucleotides match TRBD2. The CDR3 region has the DNA TGTGCCAGCAGTTTTAGGGAGGGCTACGAGCAGTACTTC. It yields the protein CASSFREGYEQYF.